In its sample, the clone carrying this T cell receptor (beta chain) was seen many times. Its antigen is unknown. This record belongs to a study of response to subunit inactivated influenza vaccine. TCRdb processed the RT-PCR reads anew with MiXCR; each CDR3 protein has one entry. The data hold about 650,000 distinct CDR3 sequences, with around 15% observed a single time. General study points: The study's authors posited that every seasonal influenza vaccination enlists few new T cells.

Per the germline V gene, CDR1 is MNHEY and CDR2 is SMNVEV (reference sequence). CDR3 size: 17 residues. The V and J ends lost 1 base and 4 bases, in that order; junction bases with no gene match: 12. Material: PBMCs from blood, obtained 14 to 15 days before vaccination. This receptor was obtained from a man aged 45 to 65 who received an inactivated influenza vaccine. The chain combines TRBV27 with TRBJ1-1; 7 positions agree with TRBD1. The CDR3 protein is CASSLYPPSGGLTEAFF. The CDR3 DNA reads TGTGCCAGCAGTTTATATCCCCCCTCAGGGGGGCTCACTGAAGCTTTCTTT.